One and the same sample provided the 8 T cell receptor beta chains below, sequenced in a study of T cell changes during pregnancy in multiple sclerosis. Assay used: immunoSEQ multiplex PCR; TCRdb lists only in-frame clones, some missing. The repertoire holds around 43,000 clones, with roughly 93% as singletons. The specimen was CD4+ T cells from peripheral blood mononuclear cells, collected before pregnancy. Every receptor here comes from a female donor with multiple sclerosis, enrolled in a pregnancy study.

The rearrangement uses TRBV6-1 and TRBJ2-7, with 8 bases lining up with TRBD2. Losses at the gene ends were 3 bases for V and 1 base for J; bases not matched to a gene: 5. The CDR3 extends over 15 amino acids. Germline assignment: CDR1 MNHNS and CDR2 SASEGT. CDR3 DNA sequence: TGTGCCAGCAGTGACATAGCGGGAAGTTCCTACGAGCAGTACTTC. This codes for CASSDIAGSSYEQYF.

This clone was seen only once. Here the CDR3 reads CASSIQGAYNEQFF. The CDR3 DNA sequence: TGTGCCAGTAGTATACAGGGGGCCTACAATGAGCAGTTCTTC. The chain carries TRBV19 and TRBJ2-1, with 7 bases matching TRBD1. The CDR3 runs to 14 residues. J was trimmed by 2 bases and V by 2 bases; bases with no gene match: 0. The germline V gene has CDR1 LNHDA and CDR2 SQIVND (reference sequence).

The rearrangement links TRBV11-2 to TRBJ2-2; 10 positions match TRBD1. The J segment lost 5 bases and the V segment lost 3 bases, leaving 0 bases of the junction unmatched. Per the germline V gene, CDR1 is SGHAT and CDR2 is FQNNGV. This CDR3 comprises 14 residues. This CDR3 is CASSLDRGTGELFF. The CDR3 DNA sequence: TGTGCCAGCAGCTTGGACAGGGGGACCGGGGAGCTGTTTTTT.

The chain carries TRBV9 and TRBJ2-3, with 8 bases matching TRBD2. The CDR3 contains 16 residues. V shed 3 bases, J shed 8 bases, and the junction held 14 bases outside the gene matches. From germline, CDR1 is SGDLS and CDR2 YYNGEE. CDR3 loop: CASSARTSITVGTQYF. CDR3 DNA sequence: TGTGCCAGCAGCGCAAGGACTAGCATCACTGTGGGTACGCAGTATTTT.

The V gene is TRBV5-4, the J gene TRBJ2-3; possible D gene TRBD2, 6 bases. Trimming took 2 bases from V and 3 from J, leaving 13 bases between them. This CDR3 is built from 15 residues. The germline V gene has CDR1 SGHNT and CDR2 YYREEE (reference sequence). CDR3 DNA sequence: TGTGCCAGCAGCTTTTTTGATGGGGGGACAGATACGCAGTATTTT. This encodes CASSFFDGGTDTQYF.

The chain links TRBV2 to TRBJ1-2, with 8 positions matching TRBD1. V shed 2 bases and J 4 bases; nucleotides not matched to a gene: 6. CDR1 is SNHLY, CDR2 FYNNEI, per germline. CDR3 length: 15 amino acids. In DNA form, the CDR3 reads TGTGCCAGCAGTGAAAGCCAGGGGGCGGGCTATGGCTACACCTTC. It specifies CASSESQGAGYGYTF.

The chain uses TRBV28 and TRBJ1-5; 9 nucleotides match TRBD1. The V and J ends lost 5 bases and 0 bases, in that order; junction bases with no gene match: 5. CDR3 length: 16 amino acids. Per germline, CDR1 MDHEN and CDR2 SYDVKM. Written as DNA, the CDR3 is TGTGCCAGCAGTCCCTGGACAGGGGATAGCAATCAGCCCCAGCATTTT. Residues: CASSPWTGDSNQPQHF.

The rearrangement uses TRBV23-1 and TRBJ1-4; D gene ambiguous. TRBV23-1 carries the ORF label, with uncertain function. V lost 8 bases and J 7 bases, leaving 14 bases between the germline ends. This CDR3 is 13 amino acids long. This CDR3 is CASPMRAGEKLFF. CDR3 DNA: TGCGCCAGCCCAATGAGGGCCGGTGAAAAACTGTTTTTT.